The T cell receptor (beta chain) described here comes from a study of beta chain features in type 1 diabetes. Study-wide background: All samples together contributed approximately 100 million sorted cells for examination.

Every bit of the isolated RNA underwent reverse transcription, so sequencing read expressed TCRB transcripts. Sequencing used immunoSEQ multiplex PCR; TCRdb keeps in-frame clones, though not all of them. Among 150,000 to 190,000 clones, 11% were seen once, and the ten largest hold roughly 1.9%. This clone has more than one count but fewer than ten. The V end was cut by 2 bases, the J end by 4 bases, with 14 bases between. This CDR3 comprises 14 residues. The V gene's germline CDR1 is GTSNPN and CDR2 SVGIG (reference sequence). The receptor comes from a man between 18 and 29 years old in good health. This chain connects TRBV30 to TRBJ1-1; D gene unclear. The sample consisted of central memory CD4+ T cells from blood. For the CDR3, the DNA is TGTGCCTGGAGTTTAGGATTTGTCGGCACTGAAGCTTTCTTT. Encoded protein: CAWSLGFVGTEAFF.